This T cell receptor (beta chain) was identified in a study of CD8 T cells in ankylosing spondylitis. Using quantitative 5'-RACE with molecular barcodes, the authors made TCR beta libraries. TCRdb itself ran the 5' RACE reads through MiXCR, one entry per CDR3 protein. Of just under 350,000 distinct CDR3 sequences detected, over 12% appear once; the ten largest clones hold about 1.1%. Trimming removed 4 bases at V and 6 bases at J, with 12 bases between. This CDR3 is built from 14 residues. This clonotype was counted between two and nine times. V is TRBV12-3 or TRBV12-4 and J is TRBJ2-2; perhaps D is TRBD1 or TRBD2 (5 bases each). The sequence was collected from a male donor with ankylosing spondylitis or in good health (not recorded which). The sequencing sample was made of blood, either unsorted or a sorted T cell fraction (not recorded which). The CDR3 coding sequence is TGTGCCAGCAGTTGGCCAGGGACCGCCGGGGAGCTGTTTTTT. Residues: CASSWPGTAGELFF.